Listed below are T cell receptor beta chains from one sample, sequenced in a study of T cell repertoires in cytomegalovirus infection. TCRdb reprocessed the reads via MiXCR and lists one record per CDR3 protein. The table has more than 150,000 distinct CDR3 sequences, 23% seen once. The sequencing input was PBMCs. The receptors stem from a human donor in good health (CMV status not recorded). Some clones in this sample may be carry-over from other donors' samples. Both conserved end residues are part of each CDR3. The D gene is left open where the match is weak. The size of a clone is reported for some rows only, either as once, few or many, or as a class for expanded clones.

d_gene: NA; v_gene: TRBV6-6; j_gene: TRBJ2-2; abundance: NA; CDR3aa: CASSYSLDTGELFF; CDR3nt: TGTGCCAGCAGTTACTCGCTGGACACCGGGGAGCTGTTTTTT
d_gene: TRBD1; v_gene: TRBV10-2; j_gene: TRBJ2-3; abundance: NA; CDR3aa: CASSEFRDRGGGTQYF; CDR3nt: TGCGCCAGCAGTGAGTTCCGGGACAGGGGAGGAGGTACGCAGTATTTT
d_gene: NA; v_gene: TRBV7-2; j_gene: TRBJ1-1; abundance: many; CDR3aa: CASRFGLRGDTEAFF; CDR3nt: TGTGCCAGCAGGTTCGGTCTCCGAGGGGACACTGAAGCTTTCTTT
d_gene: NA; v_gene: TRBV2; j_gene: TRBJ2-1; abundance: many; CDR3aa: CASRGRGNEQFF; CDR3nt: TGTGCCAGCAGGGGTCGAGGCAATGAGCAGTTCTTC
d_gene: NA; v_gene: TRBV2; j_gene: TRBJ1-1; abundance: NA; CDR3aa: CASNHDLITTMNTEAFF; CDR3nt: TGTGCCAGCAATCATGACCTCATCACAACTATGAACACTGAAGCTTTCTTT
d_gene: NA; v_gene: TRBV12-3/TRBV12-4; j_gene: TRBJ1-2; abundance: few; CDR3aa: CASSLRGFNYGYTF; CDR3nt: TGTGCCAGCAGTTTACGGGGATTTAACTATGGCTACACCTTC
d_gene: NA; v_gene: TRBV5-6; j_gene: TRBJ2-2; abundance: few; CDR3aa: CASSLASNTGELFF; CDR3nt: TGTGCCAGCAGCTTAGCCAGTAACACCGGGGAGCTGTTTTTT
d_gene: TRBD2; v_gene: TRBV7-6; j_gene: TRBJ2-1; abundance: many; CDR3aa: CASSTSGRGYNEQFF; CDR3nt: TGTGCCAGCAGCACTAGCGGGAGAGGATACAATGAGCAGTTCTTC
d_gene: NA; v_gene: TRBV28; j_gene: TRBJ2-7; abundance: few; CDR3aa: CASTGAYEQYF; CDR3nt: TGTGCCAGCACGGGGGCCTACGAGCAGTACTTC
d_gene: TRBD1; v_gene: TRBV10-3; j_gene: TRBJ1-5; abundance: NA; CDR3aa: CAISESGTANQPQHF; CDR3nt: TGTGCCATCAGTGAGTCGGGGACAGCCAATCAGCCCCAGCATTTT
d_gene: TRBD1; v_gene: TRBV11-2; j_gene: TRBJ2-5; abundance: NA; CDR3aa: CASSLGRGQGRETQYF; CDR3nt: TGTGCCAGCAGCTTAGGACGAGGACAGGGCCGTGAGACCCAGTACTTC
d_gene: TRBD2; v_gene: TRBV6-6; j_gene: TRBJ2-7; abundance: few; CDR3aa: CASSRSTSGGYEQYF; CDR3nt: TGTGCCAGCAGTCGTTCGACTAGCGGGGGGTACGAGCAGTACTTC
d_gene: TRBD2; v_gene: TRBV7-9; j_gene: TRBJ2-7; abundance: NA; CDR3aa: CASSLGLAGTYEQYF; CDR3nt: TGTGCCAGCAGCTTAGGACTAGCGGGTACCTACGAGCAGTACTTC
d_gene: TRBD2; v_gene: TRBV7-2; j_gene: TRBJ2-1; abundance: many; CDR3aa: CASSFTTSLSYNEQFF; CDR3nt: TGTGCCAGCAGCTTCACGACTAGCCTGTCCTACAATGAGCAGTTCTTC
d_gene: TRBD2; v_gene: TRBV7-9; j_gene: TRBJ2-7; abundance: NA; CDR3aa: CASSLALAGGSYEQYF; CDR3nt: TGTGCCAGCAGCTTAGCGCTAGCGGGGGGGTCCTACGAGCAGTACTTC
d_gene: TRBD2; v_gene: TRBV7-6; j_gene: TRBJ2-5; abundance: NA; CDR3aa: CASSRTSGRGETQYF; CDR3nt: TGTGCTAGCAGTCGGACTAGCGGGAGAGGAGAGACCCAGTACTTC
d_gene: NA; v_gene: TRBV24-1; j_gene: TRBJ2-1; abundance: NA; CDR3aa: CATSDPTEWGNEQFF; CDR3nt: TGTGCCACCAGTGACCCGACTGAATGGGGCAATGAGCAGTTCTTC
d_gene: NA; v_gene: TRBV11-1; j_gene: TRBJ2-5; abundance: many; CDR3aa: CASSPAGRETQYF; CDR3nt: TGTGCCAGCAGCCCGGCAGGGCGAGAGACCCAGTACTTC
d_gene: NA; v_gene: TRBV7-2; j_gene: TRBJ2-3; abundance: many; CDR3aa: CASSLEQPSTDTQYF; CDR3nt: TGTGCCAGCAGCTTAGAACAGCCTAGCACAGATACGCAGTATTTT
d_gene: NA; v_gene: TRBV6-1; j_gene: TRBJ1-6; abundance: few; CDR3aa: CASSEAPGTRNSPLHF; CDR3nt: TGTGCCAGCAGTGAAGCCCCGGGGACTAGGAATTCACCCCTCCACTTT
d_gene: NA; v_gene: TRBV11-2; j_gene: TRBJ1-1; abundance: few; CDR3aa: CASSFGRANTEAFF; CDR3nt: TGTGCCAGCAGCTTCGGCAGGGCTAACACTGAAGCTTTCTTT
d_gene: NA; v_gene: TRBV7-2; j_gene: TRBJ1-1; abundance: many; CDR3aa: CASSSAEGVGTEAFF; CDR3nt: TGTGCCAGCAGCTCAGCAGAAGGGGTTGGCACTGAAGCTTTCTTT
d_gene: NA; v_gene: TRBV7-2; j_gene: TRBJ2-7; abundance: many; CDR3aa: CASSLAFLYEQYF; CDR3nt: TGTGCCAGCAGCTTAGCGTTTTTGTACGAGCAGTACTTC
d_gene: NA; v_gene: TRBV28; j_gene: TRBJ1-5; abundance: NA; CDR3aa: CASSFPTKNQPQHF; CDR3nt: TGTGCCAGCAGTTTTCCGACAAAAAATCAGCCCCAGCATTTT
d_gene: TRBD1; v_gene: TRBV6-5; j_gene: TRBJ2-7; abundance: many; CDR3aa: CASSYNRGGGYEQYF; CDR3nt: TGTGCCAGCAGTTACAACAGGGGCGGAGGCTACGAGCAGTACTTC
d_gene: TRBD2; v_gene: TRBV6-5; j_gene: TRBJ2-5; abundance: many; CDR3aa: CASSYSDTGTSGETQYF; CDR3nt: TGTGCCAGCAGTTACTCCGATACCGGGACTAGTGGTGAGACCCAGTACTTC
d_gene: NA; v_gene: TRBV20-1; j_gene: TRBJ2-3; abundance: NA; CDR3aa: CSARGPSGASTDTQYF; CDR3nt: TGCAGTGCTAGGGGGCCCTCCGGGGCTAGCACAGATACGCAGTATTTT
d_gene: TRBD2; v_gene: TRBV11-2; j_gene: TRBJ2-3; abundance: few; CDR3aa: CASSTPRTSGSTDTQYF; CDR3nt: TGTGCCAGCAGCACTCCCCGGACTAGCGGGAGCACAGATACGCAGTATTTT
d_gene: TRBD1; v_gene: TRBV28; j_gene: TRBJ1-6; abundance: NA; CDR3aa: CASSPWTGVNSPLHF; CDR3nt: TGTGCCAGCAGCCCGTGGACAGGGGTTAATTCACCCCTCCACTTT
d_gene: NA; v_gene: TRBV4-1; j_gene: TRBJ1-4; abundance: few; CDR3aa: CASSQNRVNEKLFF; CDR3nt: TGCGCCAGCAGCCAGAACAGGGTAAATGAAAAACTGTTTTTT
d_gene: NA; v_gene: TRBV7-2; j_gene: TRBJ1-5; abundance: many; CDR3aa: CASSLGGNLQLQHF; CDR3nt: TGTGCCAGCAGTTTGGGGGGAAACCTACAGCTACAGCATTTT
d_gene: TRBD1; v_gene: TRBV18; j_gene: TRBJ2-6; abundance: NA; CDR3aa: CASSKPGQSPSGANVLTF; CDR3nt: TGTGCCAGCTCAAAGCCGGGACAGTCCCCCTCTGGGGCCAACGTCCTGACTTTC
d_gene: NA; v_gene: TRBV28; j_gene: TRBJ2-1; abundance: NA; CDR3aa: CASSFLAGTSSYNEQFF; CDR3nt: TGTGCCAGCAGTTTCTTGGCAGGCACTAGCTCCTACAATGAGCAGTTCTTC
d_gene: NA; v_gene: TRBV9; j_gene: TRBJ2-3; abundance: few; CDR3aa: CASAGGTQYF; CDR3nt: TGTGCCAGCGCCGGAGGTACGCAGTATTTT
d_gene: TRBD1; v_gene: TRBV7-2; j_gene: TRBJ2-5; abundance: few; CDR3aa: CASSSGTGVLETQYF; CDR3nt: TGTGCCAGCAGCTCAGGGACAGGGGTTTTGGAGACCCAGTACTTC
d_gene: NA; v_gene: TRBV7-8; j_gene: TRBJ1-1; abundance: many; CDR3aa: CASSLVENMNTEAFF; CDR3nt: TGTGCCAGCAGCTTAGTCGAGAACATGAACACTGAAGCTTTCTTT
d_gene: TRBD1; v_gene: TRBV20-1; j_gene: TRBJ2-7; abundance: NA; CDR3aa: CSAQTDRVSGIEQYF; CDR3nt: TGCAGTGCTCAGACCGACAGGGTATCGGGTATCGAGCAGTACTTC
d_gene: NA; v_gene: TRBV6-6; j_gene: TRBJ2-3; abundance: few; CDR3aa: CASISRHRTDTQYF; CDR3nt: TGTGCCAGCATTTCCAGACACCGCACAGATACGCAGTATTTT
d_gene: NA; v_gene: TRBV19; j_gene: TRBJ1-5; abundance: few; CDR3aa: CASSSWDLPQGNQPQHF; CDR3nt: TGTGCCAGTAGTTCTTGGGACTTACCGCAGGGCAATCAGCCCCAGCATTTT
d_gene: TRBD2; v_gene: TRBV28; j_gene: TRBJ2-5; abundance: few; CDR3aa: CASSLREGHQETQYF; CDR3nt: TGTGCCAGCAGTTTGCGGGAGGGCCATCAAGAGACCCAGTACTTC
d_gene: TRBD1; v_gene: TRBV9; j_gene: TRBJ2-2; abundance: few; CDR3aa: CASTAGQGANTGELFF; CDR3nt: TGTGCCAGCACCGCCGGACAGGGGGCGAACACCGGGGAGCTGTTTTTT
d_gene: NA; v_gene: TRBV11-2; j_gene: TRBJ1-1; abundance: few; CDR3aa: CASSLDWYRLQNTEAFF; CDR3nt: TGTGCCAGCAGCTTAGACTGGTACCGACTTCAGAACACTGAAGCTTTCTTT
d_gene: NA; v_gene: TRBV12-3/TRBV12-4; j_gene: TRBJ1-3; abundance: few; CDR3aa: CASRGLSYSGNTIYF; CDR3nt: TGTGCCAGCAGAGGGCTCAGCTACTCTGGAAACACCATATATTTT
d_gene: NA; v_gene: TRBV25-1; j_gene: TRBJ2-1; abundance: many; CDR3aa: CASSELSTIAGQLEQFF; CDR3nt: TGTGCCAGCAGTGAACTCAGCACAATAGCGGGACAGTTGGAGCAGTTCTTC
d_gene: TRBD1; v_gene: TRBV20-1; j_gene: TRBJ2-5; abundance: many; CDR3aa: CSATDRGQETQYF; CDR3nt: TGCAGTGCCACCGACAGGGGCCAAGAGACCCAGTACTTC
d_gene: NA; v_gene: TRBV6-2/TRBV6-3; j_gene: TRBJ2-1; abundance: once; CDR3aa: CASSYSPDKANEQFF; CDR3nt: TGTGCCAGCAGTTACTCTCCGGACAAGGCCAATGAGCAGTTCTTC
d_gene: NA; v_gene: TRBV7-3; j_gene: TRBJ2-2; abundance: NA; CDR3aa: CASSLNAGELFF; CDR3nt: TGTGCCAGCAGCTTAAACGCCGGGGAGCTGTTTTTT
d_gene: TRBD1; v_gene: TRBV12-3/TRBV12-4; j_gene: TRBJ1-1; abundance: NA; CDR3aa: CASSQDRQNTEAFF; CDR3nt: TGTGCCAGCAGCCAGGACAGGCAGAACACTGAAGCTTTCTTT
d_gene: NA; v_gene: TRBV5-6; j_gene: TRBJ2-7; abundance: NA; CDR3aa: CASSLSQGLYEQYF; CDR3nt: TGTGCCAGCAGCTTGAGTCAGGGCCTATACGAGCAGTACTTC
d_gene: NA; v_gene: TRBV12-3/TRBV12-4; j_gene: TRBJ2-1; abundance: NA; CDR3aa: CASSPSPTLSVEQFF; CDR3nt: TGTGCCAGCAGTCCTAGCCCAACTCTCAGCGTCGAGCAGTTCTTC
d_gene: NA; v_gene: TRBV20-1; j_gene: TRBJ1-5; abundance: NA; CDR3aa: CSALRVGDAVPYQPQHF; CDR3nt: TGCAGTGCCCTACGAGTAGGGGATGCGGTTCCGTATCAGCCCCAGCATTTT
d_gene: NA; v_gene: TRBV7-3; j_gene: TRBJ1-1; abundance: few; CDR3aa: CASSYRNTEAFF; CDR3nt: TGTGCCAGCAGTTATAGGAACACTGAAGCTTTCTTT
d_gene: NA; v_gene: TRBV7-3; j_gene: TRBJ2-6; abundance: few; CDR3aa: CASSPGQHYSGANVLTF; CDR3nt: TGTGCCAGCAGCCCCGGTCAACACTACTCTGGGGCCAACGTCCTGACTTTC
d_gene: NA; v_gene: TRBV20-1; j_gene: TRBJ2-3; abundance: many; CDR3aa: CTPRGSTDTQYF; CDR3nt: TGCACCCCTAGAGGGAGCACAGATACGCAGTATTTT
d_gene: TRBD1; v_gene: TRBV7-2; j_gene: TRBJ1-2; abundance: NA; CDR3aa: CASSLAGTASFNGYTF; CDR3nt: TGTGCCAGCAGCTTAGCCGGGACAGCGTCATTTAATGGCTACACCTTC